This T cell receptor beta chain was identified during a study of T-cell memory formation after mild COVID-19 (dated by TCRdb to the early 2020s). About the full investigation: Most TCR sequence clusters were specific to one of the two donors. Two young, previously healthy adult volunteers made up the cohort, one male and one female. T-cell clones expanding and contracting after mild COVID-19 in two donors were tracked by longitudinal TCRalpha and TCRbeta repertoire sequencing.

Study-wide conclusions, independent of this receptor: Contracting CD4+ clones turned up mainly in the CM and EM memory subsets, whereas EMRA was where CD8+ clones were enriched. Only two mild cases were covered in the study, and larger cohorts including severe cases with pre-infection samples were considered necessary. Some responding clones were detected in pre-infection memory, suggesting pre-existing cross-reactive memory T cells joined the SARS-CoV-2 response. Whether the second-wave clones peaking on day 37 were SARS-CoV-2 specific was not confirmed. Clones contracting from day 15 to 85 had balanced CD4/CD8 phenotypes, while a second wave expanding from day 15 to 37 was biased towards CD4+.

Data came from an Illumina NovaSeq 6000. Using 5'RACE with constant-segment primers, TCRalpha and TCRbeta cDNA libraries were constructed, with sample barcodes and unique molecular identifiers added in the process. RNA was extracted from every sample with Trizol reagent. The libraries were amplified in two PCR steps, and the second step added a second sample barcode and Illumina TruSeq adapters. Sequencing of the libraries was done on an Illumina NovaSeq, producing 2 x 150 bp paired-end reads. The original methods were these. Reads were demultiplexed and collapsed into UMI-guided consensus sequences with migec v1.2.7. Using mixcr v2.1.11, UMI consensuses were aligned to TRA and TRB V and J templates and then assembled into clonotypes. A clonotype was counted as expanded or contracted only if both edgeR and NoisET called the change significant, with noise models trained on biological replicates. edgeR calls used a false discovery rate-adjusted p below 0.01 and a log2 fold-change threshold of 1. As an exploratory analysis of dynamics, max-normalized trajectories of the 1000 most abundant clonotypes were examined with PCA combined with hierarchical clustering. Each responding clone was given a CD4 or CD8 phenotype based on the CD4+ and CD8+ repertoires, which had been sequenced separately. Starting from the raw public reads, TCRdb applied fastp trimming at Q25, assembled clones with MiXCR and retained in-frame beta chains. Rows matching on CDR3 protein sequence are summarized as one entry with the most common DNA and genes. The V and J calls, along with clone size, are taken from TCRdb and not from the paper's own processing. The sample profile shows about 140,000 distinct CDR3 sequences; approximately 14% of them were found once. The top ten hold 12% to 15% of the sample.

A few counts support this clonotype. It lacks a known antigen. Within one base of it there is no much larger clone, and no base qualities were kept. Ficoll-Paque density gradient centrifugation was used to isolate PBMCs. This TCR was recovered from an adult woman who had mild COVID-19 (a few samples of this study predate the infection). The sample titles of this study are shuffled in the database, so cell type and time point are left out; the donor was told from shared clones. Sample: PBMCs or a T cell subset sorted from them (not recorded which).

The bases read TGTGCCAGCAGTTTCAGGGGCTCTGGGGCCAACGTCCTGACTTTC. Its translation is CASSFRGSGANVLTF. Recombination joined TRBV12-3 or TRBV12-4 with TRBJ2-6; the D gene is perhaps TRBD1, from 6 matching bases. Relative to germline, V is 3 bases shorter and J is 0 bases shorter, with 6 bases between their ends. Including cysteine and phenylalanine, the CDR3 has 15 amino acids. Only the CDR3 DNA is retained, 45 bases long and in frame from the first base.